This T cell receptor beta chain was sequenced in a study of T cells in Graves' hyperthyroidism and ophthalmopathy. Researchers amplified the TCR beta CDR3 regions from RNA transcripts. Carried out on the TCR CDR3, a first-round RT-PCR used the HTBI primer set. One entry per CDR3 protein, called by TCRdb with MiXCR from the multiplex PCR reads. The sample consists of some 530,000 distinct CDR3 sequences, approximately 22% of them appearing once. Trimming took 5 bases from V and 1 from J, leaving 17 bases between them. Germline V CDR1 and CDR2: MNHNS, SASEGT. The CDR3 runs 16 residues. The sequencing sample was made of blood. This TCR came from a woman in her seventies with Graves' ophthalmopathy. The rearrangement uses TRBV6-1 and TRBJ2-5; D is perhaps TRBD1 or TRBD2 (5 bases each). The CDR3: CASSKTRDPPQETQYF. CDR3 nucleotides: TGTGCCAGCAGTAAGACCCGGGACCCTCCCCAAGAGACCCAGTACTTC.